The T cell receptor beta chain described here comes from a study of beta chain features in type 1 diabetes. Regarding the study as a whole: Across all four CD4+ subsets, people with type 1 diabetes showed modestly shorter TCRB CDR3s.

Germline lookup yields CDR1 MNHNY and CDR2 SVGAGI (reference sequence). The CDR3 sequence is 16 residues long. J lost 8 bases, V lost 6 bases, and 15 bases had no gene match. For this clone: What it binds is not known.

Since all of the isolated RNA was reverse transcribed, expressed TCRB transcripts were what got sequenced. Sequenced by immunoSEQ multiplex PCR; TCRdb stores in-frame clones only, minus some. The sample holds around 150,000 clones, around 8.3% seen once. The chain links TRBV6-6 to TRBJ2-1, with 8 bases matching TRBD2. Material: central memory CD4+ T cells from blood. The TCR sequence derives from a woman aged 18-29 years with type 1 diabetes. CDR3 sequence reads: CASRLSPGGIGDEQFF. In DNA, the CDR3 is TGTGCCAGCAGACTATCCCCGGGGGGGATTGGGGATGAGCAGTTCTTC.